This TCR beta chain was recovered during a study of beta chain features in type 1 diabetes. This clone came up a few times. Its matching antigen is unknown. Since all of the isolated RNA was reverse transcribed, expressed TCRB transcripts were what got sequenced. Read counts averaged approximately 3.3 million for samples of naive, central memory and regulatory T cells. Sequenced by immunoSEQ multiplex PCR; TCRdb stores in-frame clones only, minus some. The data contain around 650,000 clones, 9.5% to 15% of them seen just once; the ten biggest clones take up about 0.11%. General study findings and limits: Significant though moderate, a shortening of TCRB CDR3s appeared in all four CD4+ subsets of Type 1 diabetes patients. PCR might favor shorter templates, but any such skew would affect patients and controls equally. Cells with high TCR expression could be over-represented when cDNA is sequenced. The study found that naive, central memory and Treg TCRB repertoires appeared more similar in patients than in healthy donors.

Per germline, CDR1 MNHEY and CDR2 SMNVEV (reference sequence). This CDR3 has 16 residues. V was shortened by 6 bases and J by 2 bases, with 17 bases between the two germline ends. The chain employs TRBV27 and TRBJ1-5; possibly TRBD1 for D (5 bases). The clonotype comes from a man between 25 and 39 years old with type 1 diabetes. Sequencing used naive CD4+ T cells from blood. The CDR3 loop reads CASREGKRGGNQPQHF. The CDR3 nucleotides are TGTGCCAGCAGAGAGGGGAAGCGGGGAGGCAATCAGCCCCAGCATTTT.